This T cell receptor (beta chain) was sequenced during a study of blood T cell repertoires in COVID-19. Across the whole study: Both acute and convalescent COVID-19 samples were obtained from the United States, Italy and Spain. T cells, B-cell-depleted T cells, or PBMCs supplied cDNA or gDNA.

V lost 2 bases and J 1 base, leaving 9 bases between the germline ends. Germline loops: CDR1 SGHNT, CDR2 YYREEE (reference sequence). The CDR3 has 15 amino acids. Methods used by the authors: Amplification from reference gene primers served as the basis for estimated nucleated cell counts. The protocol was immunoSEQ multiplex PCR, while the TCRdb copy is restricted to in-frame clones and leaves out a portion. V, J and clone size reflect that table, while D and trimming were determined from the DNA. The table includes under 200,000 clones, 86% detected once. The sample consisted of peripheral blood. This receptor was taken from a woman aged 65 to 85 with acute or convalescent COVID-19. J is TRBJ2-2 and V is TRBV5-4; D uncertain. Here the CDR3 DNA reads TGTGCCAGCAGCTTAAAAGCGAGGAACACCGGGGAGCTGTTTTTT. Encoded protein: CASSLKARNTGELFF.